The T cell receptor (delta chain) described here comes from a study of γδ T cells in repeated Plasmodium falciparum infection. Findings and limits, study-wide: The Malian cohort came from a small rural village of predominantly one ethnic group.

TCRdb re-called the multiplex PCR reads using CATT. The sample lists around 50,000 delta-chain clones, about 1.5% seen once, with over 14% in the top ten. Flow sorting of PBMC yielded separate Vgamma9/Vdelta2+ and Vdelta2-negative gammadelta T cell populations for bulk repertoire analysis. The V and J ends lost 3 bases and 0 bases, in that order; junction bases with no gene match: 15. Germline V gives CDR1 TSWWSYY, CDR2 QGS. The CDR3 is 19 residues long. The table lists this clone with many counts. Its antigen is as yet unknown. Given a far larger clone just one base away, this is likely a sequencing read error. This sample also contains other DNA sequences that code for the same CDR3.

The V gene is TRDV1, the J gene TRDJ1; 8 bases are shared with TRDD3. The J gene is absent in TCRdb and was assigned here via DNA matching to germline. This sequence was found in a pool of human donors (malaria-infected and uninfected, not separated). The sequenced sample consisted of gamma-delta T cells from blood. The CDR3 DNA follows: TGTGCTCTTGGGGAGTCCAGCGGCTACTGGGGGTACGACACCGATAAACTCATCTTT. This codes for CALGESSGYWGYDTDKLIF.